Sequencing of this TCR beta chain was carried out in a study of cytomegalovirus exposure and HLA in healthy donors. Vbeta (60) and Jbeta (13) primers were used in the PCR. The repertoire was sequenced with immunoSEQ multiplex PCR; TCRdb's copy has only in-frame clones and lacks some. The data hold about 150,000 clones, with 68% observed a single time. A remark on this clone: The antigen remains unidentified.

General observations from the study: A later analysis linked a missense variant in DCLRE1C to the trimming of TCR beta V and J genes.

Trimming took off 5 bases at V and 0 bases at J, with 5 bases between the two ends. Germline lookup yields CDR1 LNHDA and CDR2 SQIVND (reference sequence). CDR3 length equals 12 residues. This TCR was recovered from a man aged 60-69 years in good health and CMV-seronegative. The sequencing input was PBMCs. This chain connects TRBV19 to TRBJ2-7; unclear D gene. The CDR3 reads CASSSSSYEQYF. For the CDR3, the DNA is TGTGCCAGTAGTTCGAGCTCCTACGAGCAGTACTTC.